The rows below give T cell receptor beta chains drawn from one sample of a study of T cell responses to AZD1222 COVID-19 vaccine. TCRdb's copy holds only in-frame clones and misses some; the assay was immunoSEQ multiplex PCR. Among tens of thousands of clones listed, around 92% were seen once. The specimen was peripheral blood, collected on day 0 of MenACWY control vaccination. These receptors all come from an adult in good health. The CDR3 runs from the conserved cysteine through the conserved F or W. A D gene is named only where the DNA matches it firmly. Some rows have no size entry. The others give once, few or many, or a class for an expanded clone.

j_call,clone_size,v_call,d_call,cdr3_aa,cdr3_nt
TRBJ2-2,once,TRBV5-4,.,CASSLQGGYTGELFF,TGTGCCAGCAGCTTGCAAGGGGGGTACACCGGGGAGCTGTTTTTT
TRBJ2-4,once,TRBV4-3,.,CASSQGAPGTLAKNIQYF,TGCGCCAGCAGCCAAGGGGCCCCCGGGACACTAGCCAAAAACATTCAGTACTTC
TRBJ1-1,.,TRBV12-3/TRBV12-4,.,CASRRGANTEAFF,TGTGCCAGCCGGCGGGGAGCTAACACTGAAGCTTTCTTT
TRBJ2-7,.,TRBV6-2/TRBV6-3,.,CASSYAGGSYEQYF,TGTGCCAGCAGTTACGCTGGGGGGTCCTACGAGCAGTACTTC
TRBJ2-3,.,TRBV11-3,TRBD2,CASSLARGGTDTQYF,TGTGCCAGCAGCTTAGCGCGGGGGGGCACAGATACGCAGTATTTT
TRBJ2-3,.,TRBV13,TRBD2,CASSPSPGTSGLRSTDTQYF,TGTGCCAGCAGCCCCAGTCCCGGGACTAGCGGTTTACGTAGCACAGATACGCAGTATTTT
TRBJ2-2,.,TRBV5-1,.,CASTTSGSNTGELFF,TGCGCCAGCACTACCAGCGGGTCAAACACCGGGGAGCTGTTTTTT
TRBJ1-5,.,TRBV7-3,.,CASSPGANQPQHF,TGTGCCAGCAGTCCCGGGGCGAATCAGCCCCAGCATTTT
TRBJ2-7,.,TRBV2,TRBD2,CASSEDSGGAYEQYF,TGTGCCAGCAGTGAAGATAGCGGGGGGGCCTACGAGCAGTACTTC
TRBJ1-5,.,TRBV28,TRBD1,CASRLQGAGNQPQHF,TGTGCCAGCAGGCTACAGGGGGCCGGGAATCAGCCCCAGCATTTT
TRBJ2-5,.,TRBV15,TRBD1,CATSTRGGGETQYF,TGTGCCACCAGCACCAGAGGGGGCGGGGAGACCCAGTACTTC